This passage covers 8 T cell receptor beta chains from one sample sequenced in a study of cytomegalovirus exposure and HLA in healthy donors. The PCR contained 60 Vbeta and 13 Jbeta primers. The method was immunoSEQ multiplex PCR; TCRdb's version includes in-frame clones alone and lacks a portion of them. The table has 110,000 to 150,000 clones, 65% to 80% seen once; the top ten hold roughly 1.8%. The sequencing sample was made of PBMCs. The source is a woman in her 40s in good health and CMV-seronegative.

This chain connects TRBV19 to TRBJ2-1; 9 positions match TRBD1. Germline-derived CDR1 and CDR2 are LNHDA and SQIVND (reference sequence). There are 15 residues in the CDR3. V shed 3 bases, J shed 5 bases, and the junction held 5 bases outside the gene matches. Written as DNA, the CDR3 is TGTGCCAGTAGTATTGGCGGACAGGGGAACAATGAGCAGTTCTTC. Translation gives CASSIGGQGNNEQFF.

The chain couples TRBV7-9 to TRBJ1-3; tentative D call: TRBD1 (5 bases). Deletions cut 4 bases from V and 4 bases from J, with 11 bases between. This CDR3 spans 14 amino acids. The germline CDR1 and CDR2 sequences are SEHNR and FQNEAQ (reference sequence). The CDR3 region is CASSSQGAGNTIYF. The CDR3, as DNA: TGTGCCAGCAGCTCCCAGGGTGCCGGAAACACCATATATTTT.

This chain links TRBV20-1 with TRBJ2-4; D is uncertain. The V gene's germline CDR1 is DFQATT and CDR2 SNEGSKA (reference sequence). CDR3 length equals 11 residues. V was shortened by 6 bases and J by 6 bases, with 9 bases between the two germline ends. CDR3 sequence reads: CSAPTGNIQYF. The CDR3 DNA is TGCAGTGCCCCCACGGGAAACATTCAGTACTTC.

The chain has TRBV9 and TRBJ2-3; D ambiguous. Germline CDR1 and CDR2: SGDLS and YYNGEE. This CDR3 spans 11 amino acids. Trimming shortened V by 6 bases and J by 5 bases, and 7 bases separated the two germline ends. The CDR3 reads CASTRQDTQYF. The CDR3 coding sequence is TGTGCCAGCACGCGACAAGATACGCAGTATTTT. The whole variable domain, filled in from reference TRBV9 and TRBJ2-3, reads DSGVTQTPKHLITATGQRVTLRCSPRSGDLSVYWYQQSLDQGLQFLIQYYNGEERAKGNILERFSAQQFPDLHSELNLSSLELGDSALYFCASTRQDTQYFGPGTRLTVL.

The gene calls are TRBV5-4 and TRBJ2-2, with 7 bases identical to TRBD2. The CDR3 covers 17 residues. In germline, CDR1 is SGHNT, CDR2 YYREEE (reference sequence). V dropped 3 bases and J dropped 2; count of bases not matched to a gene: 10. CDR3 sequence reads: CASSSPAGDRNTGELFF. CDR3 sequence (DNA): TGTGCCAGCAGCTCCCCGGCGGGGGATAGAAACACCGGGGAGCTGTTTTTT. Looking up the rest from reference TRBV5-4 and TRBJ2-2 gives the full variable domain: ETGVTQSPTHLIKTRGQQVTLRCSSQSGHNTVSWYQQALGQGPQFIFQYYREEENGRGNFPPRFSGLQFPNYSSELNVNALELDDSALYLCASSSPAGDRNTGELFFGEGSRLTVL.

The chain combines TRBV5-1 with TRBJ1-2; 7 nucleotides agree with TRBD1. Germline V gene lookup returns CDR1 SGHRS and CDR2 YFSETQ. With V trimmed by 0 bases and J by 7 bases, 27 bases remained unmatched. This CDR3 comprises 21 residues. The chain's CDR3 is CASSLAAGGQADHSQRAGYTF. CDR3 DNA sequence: TGCGCCAGCAGCTTGGCCGCGGGAGGACAGGCCGATCACTCACAGCGAGCTGGCTACACCTTC. Full variable domain (missing parts from reference TRBV5-1 and TRBJ1-2): KAGVTQTPRYLIKTRGQQVTLSCSPISGHRSVSWYQQTPGQGLQFLFEYFSETQRNKGNFPGRFSGRQFSNSRSEMNVSTLELGDSALYLCASSLAAGGQADHSQRAGYTFGSGTRLTVV.

The gene calls are TRBV6-5 and TRBJ1-1, with TRBD1 identical over 7 bases. The germline CDR1 and CDR2 sequences are MNHEY and SVGAGI. The CDR3 spans 14 residues. The V segment lost 5 bases and the J segment 2 bases; nucleotides outside the gene matches: 5. The CDR3 DNA is TGTGCCAGCAGTCTAAGGGGGCTAAACACTGAAGCTTTCTTT. Its translation is CASSLRGLNTEAFF.

There are a few counts of this clone. V gene TRBV27 combines with J gene TRBJ1-5, with D possibly being TRBD1 (6 bases). Germline V CDR1 and CDR2: MNHEY, SMNVEV (reference sequence). The V end was cut by 5 bases, the J end by 0 bases, with 17 bases between. The CDR3 totals 17 residues. As DNA, the CDR3 is TGTGCCAGCAGTAGGAATTTAGGGGGGGCTAGCAATCAGCCCCAGCATTTT. It specifies CASSRNLGGASNQPQHF.